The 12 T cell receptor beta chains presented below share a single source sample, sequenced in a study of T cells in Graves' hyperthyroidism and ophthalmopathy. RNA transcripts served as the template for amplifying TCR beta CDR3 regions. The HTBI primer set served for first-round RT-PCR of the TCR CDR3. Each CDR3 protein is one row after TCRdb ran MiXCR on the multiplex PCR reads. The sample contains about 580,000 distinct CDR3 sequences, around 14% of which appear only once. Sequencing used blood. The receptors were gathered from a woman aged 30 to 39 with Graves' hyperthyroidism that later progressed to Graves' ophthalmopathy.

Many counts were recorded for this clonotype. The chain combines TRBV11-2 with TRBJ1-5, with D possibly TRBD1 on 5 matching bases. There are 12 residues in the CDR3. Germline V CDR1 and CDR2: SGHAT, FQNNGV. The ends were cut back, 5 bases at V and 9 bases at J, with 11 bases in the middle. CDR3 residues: CASSRLQGPQHF. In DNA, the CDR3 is TGTGCCAGCAGCCGACTCCAGGGGCCCCAGCATTTT.

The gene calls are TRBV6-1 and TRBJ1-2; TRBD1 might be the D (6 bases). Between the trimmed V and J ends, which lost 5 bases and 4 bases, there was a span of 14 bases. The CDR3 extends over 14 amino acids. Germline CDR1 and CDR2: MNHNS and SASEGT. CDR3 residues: CASSPGDGSYGYTF. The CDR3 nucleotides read TGTGCCAGCAGTCCAGGGGATGGGAGCTATGGCTACACCTTC.

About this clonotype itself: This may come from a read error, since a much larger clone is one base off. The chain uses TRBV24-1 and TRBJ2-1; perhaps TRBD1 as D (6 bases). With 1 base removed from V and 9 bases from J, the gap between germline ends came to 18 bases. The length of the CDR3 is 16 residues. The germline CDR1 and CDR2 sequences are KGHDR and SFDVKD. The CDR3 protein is CATSDLSAGVRGEQFF. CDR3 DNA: TGTGCCACCAGTGATTTATCGGCAGGGGTCCGGGGTGAGCAGTTCTTC.

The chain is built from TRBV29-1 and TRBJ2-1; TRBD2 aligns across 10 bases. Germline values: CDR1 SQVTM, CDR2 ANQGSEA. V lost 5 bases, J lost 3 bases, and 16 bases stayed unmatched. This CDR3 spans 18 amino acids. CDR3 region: CSVLDSFGTSAVYNEQFF. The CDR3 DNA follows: TGCAGCGTTTTGGACTCGTTTGGGACTAGCGCTGTCTACAATGAGCAGTTCTTC.

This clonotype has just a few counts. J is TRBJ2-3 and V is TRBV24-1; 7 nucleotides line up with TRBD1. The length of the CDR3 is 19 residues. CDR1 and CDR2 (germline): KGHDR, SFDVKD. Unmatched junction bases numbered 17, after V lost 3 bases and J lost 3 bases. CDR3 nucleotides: TGTGCCACCAGTGATGTAGGGGGCGCATCTGGTTTAGGGACAGATACGCAGTATTTT. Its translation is CATSDVGGASGLGTDTQYF.

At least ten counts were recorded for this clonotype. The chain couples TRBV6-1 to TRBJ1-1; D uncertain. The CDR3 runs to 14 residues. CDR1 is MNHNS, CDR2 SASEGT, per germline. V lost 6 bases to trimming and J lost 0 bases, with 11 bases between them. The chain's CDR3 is CASSLERLNTEAFF. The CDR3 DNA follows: TGTGCCAGCAGCCTAGAACGGCTGAACACTGAAGCTTTCTTT.

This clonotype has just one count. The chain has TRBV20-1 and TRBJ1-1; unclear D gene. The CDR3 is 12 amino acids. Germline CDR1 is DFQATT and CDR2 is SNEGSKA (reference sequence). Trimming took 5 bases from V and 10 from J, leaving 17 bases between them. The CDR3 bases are TGCAGTGCTTCTATAGTGAGCGTTGGAGCTTTCTTT. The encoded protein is CSASIVSVGAFF.

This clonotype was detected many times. CDR3 protein: CAWSKVTSNQPQHF. The CDR3 DNA sequence: TGTGCCTGGAGTAAGGTCACAAGCAATCAGCCCCAGCATTTT. This chain joins TRBV30 and TRBJ1-5; D is undetermined. The V gene's germline CDR1 is GTSNPN and CDR2 SVGIG (reference sequence). V lost 2 bases and J 1 base, leaving 9 bases between the germline ends. The CDR3 contains 14 residues.

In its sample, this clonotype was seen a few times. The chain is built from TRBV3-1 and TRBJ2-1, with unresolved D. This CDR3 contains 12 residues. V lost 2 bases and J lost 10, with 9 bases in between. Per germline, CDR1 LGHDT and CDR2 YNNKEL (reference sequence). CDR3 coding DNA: TGTGCCAGCAGCCAACTGGGTAAGGAGCAGTTCTTC. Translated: CASSQLGKEQFF.

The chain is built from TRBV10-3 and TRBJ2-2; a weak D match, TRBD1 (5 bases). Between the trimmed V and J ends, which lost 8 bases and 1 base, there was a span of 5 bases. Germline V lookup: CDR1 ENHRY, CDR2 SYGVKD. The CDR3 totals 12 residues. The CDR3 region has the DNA TGTGCCATCGGACAGAACACCGGGGAGCTGTTTTTT. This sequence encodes CAIGQNTGELFF.

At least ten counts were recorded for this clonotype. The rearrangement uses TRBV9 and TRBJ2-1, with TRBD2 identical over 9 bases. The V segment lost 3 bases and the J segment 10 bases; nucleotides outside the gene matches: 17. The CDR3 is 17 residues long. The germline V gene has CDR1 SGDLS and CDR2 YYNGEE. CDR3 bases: TGTGCCAGCAGCGGAGAACTTTTAGCGGGAGCGAACGAGGAGCAGTTCTTC. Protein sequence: CASSGELLAGANEEQFF. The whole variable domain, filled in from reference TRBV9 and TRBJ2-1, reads DSGVTQTPKHLITATGQRVTLRCSPRSGDLSVYWYQQSLDQGLQFLIQYYNGEERAKGNILERFSAQQFPDLHSELNLSSLELGDSALYFCASSGELLAGANEEQFFGPGTRLTVL.

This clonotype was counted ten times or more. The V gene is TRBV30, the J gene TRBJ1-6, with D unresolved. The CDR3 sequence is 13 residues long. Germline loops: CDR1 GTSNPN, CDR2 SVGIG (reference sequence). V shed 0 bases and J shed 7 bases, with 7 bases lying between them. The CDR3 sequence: CAWSVQQNSPLHF. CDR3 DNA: TGTGCCTGGAGTGTACAACAGAATTCACCCCTCCACTTT.